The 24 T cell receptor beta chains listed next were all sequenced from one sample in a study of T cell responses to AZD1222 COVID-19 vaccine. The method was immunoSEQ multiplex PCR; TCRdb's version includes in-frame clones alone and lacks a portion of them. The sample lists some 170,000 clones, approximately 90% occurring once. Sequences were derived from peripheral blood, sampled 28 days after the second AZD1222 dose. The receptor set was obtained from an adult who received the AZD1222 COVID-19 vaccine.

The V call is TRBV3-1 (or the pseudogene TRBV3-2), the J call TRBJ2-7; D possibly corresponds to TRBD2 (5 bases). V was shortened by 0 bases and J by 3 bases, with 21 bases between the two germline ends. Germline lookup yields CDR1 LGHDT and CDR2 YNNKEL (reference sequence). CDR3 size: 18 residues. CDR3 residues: CASSQDRLSGSNLYEQYF. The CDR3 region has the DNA TGTGCCAGCAGCCAAGATCGATTAAGCGGTTCTAACCTCTACGAGCAGTACTTC.

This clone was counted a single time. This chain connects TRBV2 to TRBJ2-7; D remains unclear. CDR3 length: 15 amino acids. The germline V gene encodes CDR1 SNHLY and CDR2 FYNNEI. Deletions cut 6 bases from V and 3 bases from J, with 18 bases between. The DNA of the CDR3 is TGTGCCAGCAGCGAAATCCAAGGGAACAGCTACGAGCAGTACTTC. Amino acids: CASSEIQGNSYEQYF. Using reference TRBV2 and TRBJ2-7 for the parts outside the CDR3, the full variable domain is EPEVTQTPSHQVTQMGQEVILRCVPISNHLYFYWYRQILGQKVEFLVSFYNNEISEKSEIFDDQFSVERPDGSNFTLKIRSTKLEDSAMYFCASSEIQGNSYEQYFGPGTRLTVT.

The CDR3 DNA sequence: TGTGCCAGTAAGGAGAATATCAATTCACCCCTCCACTTT. It specifies CASKENINSPLHF. The gene calls are TRBV19 and TRBJ1-6; D unresolved. This CDR3 has 13 amino acids. The V end lost 7 bases, the J end lost 7 bases, and 11 bases lay between the germline ends. Germline CDR1 is LNHDA and CDR2 is SQIVND (reference sequence).

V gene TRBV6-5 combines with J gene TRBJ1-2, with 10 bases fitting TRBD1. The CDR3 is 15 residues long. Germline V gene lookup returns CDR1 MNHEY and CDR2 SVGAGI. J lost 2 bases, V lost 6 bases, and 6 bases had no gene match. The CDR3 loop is CASSGGQGPNYGYTF. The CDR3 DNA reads TGTGCCAGCAGCGGGGGACAGGGGCCCAACTATGGCTACACCTTC.

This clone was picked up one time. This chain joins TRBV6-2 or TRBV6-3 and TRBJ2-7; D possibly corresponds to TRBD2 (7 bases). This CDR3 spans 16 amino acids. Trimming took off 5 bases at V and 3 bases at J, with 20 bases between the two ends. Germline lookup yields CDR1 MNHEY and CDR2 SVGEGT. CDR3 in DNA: TGTGCCAGCAGTCCGATGGGACGGGGGGCCATCTACGAGCAGTACTTC. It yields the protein CASSPMGRGAIYEQYF.

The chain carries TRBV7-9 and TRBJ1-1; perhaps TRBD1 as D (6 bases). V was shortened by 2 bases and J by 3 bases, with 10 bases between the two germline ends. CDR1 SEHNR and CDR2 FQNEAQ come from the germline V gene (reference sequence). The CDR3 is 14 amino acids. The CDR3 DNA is TGTGCCAGCAGCTTACGGGGGCGAGACACTGAAGCTTTCTTT. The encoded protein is CASSLRGRDTEAFF.

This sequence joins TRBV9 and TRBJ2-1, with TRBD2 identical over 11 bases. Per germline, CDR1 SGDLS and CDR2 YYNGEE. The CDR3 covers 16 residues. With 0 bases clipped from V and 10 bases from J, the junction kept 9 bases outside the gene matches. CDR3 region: CASSVGGTSGRGEQFF. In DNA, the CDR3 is TGTGCCAGCAGCGTAGGGGGGACTAGCGGACGAGGGGAGCAGTTCTTC.

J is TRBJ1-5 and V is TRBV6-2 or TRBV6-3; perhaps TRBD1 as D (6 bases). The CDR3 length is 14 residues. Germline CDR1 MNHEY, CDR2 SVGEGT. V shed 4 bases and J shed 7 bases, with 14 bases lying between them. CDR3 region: CASSWPGVGQPQHF. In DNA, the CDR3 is TGTGCCAGCAGTTGGCCAGGGGTCGGGCAGCCCCAGCATTTT.

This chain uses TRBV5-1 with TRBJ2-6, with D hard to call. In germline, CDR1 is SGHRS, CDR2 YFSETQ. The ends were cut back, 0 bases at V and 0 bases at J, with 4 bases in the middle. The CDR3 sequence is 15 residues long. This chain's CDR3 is CASSLVVSGANVLTF. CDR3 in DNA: TGCGCCAGCAGCTTGGTTGTCTCTGGGGCCAACGTCCTGACTTTC.

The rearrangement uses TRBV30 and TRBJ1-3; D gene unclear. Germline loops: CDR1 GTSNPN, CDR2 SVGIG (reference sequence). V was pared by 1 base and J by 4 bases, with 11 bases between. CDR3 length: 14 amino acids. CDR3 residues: CAWSENRAGNTIYF. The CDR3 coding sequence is TGTGCCTGGAGTGAAAATAGGGCAGGAAACACCATATATTTT.

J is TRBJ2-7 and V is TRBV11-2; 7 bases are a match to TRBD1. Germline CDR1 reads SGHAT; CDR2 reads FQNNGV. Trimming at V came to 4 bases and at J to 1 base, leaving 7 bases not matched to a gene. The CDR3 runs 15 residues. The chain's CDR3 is CASSSSTGKSYEQYF. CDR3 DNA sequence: TGTGCCAGCAGCTCTTCGACAGGGAAGTCCTACGAGCAGTACTTC.

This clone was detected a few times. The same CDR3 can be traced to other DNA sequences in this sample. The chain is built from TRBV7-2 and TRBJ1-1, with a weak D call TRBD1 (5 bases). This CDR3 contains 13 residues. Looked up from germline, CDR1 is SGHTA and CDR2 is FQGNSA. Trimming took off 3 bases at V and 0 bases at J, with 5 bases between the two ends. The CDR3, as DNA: TGTGCCAGCAGCTTGACAGTGAACACTGAAGCTTTCTTT. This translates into CASSLTVNTEAFF. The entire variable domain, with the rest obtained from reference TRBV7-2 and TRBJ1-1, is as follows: GAGVSQSPSNKVTEKGKDVELRCDPISGHTALYWYRQSLGQGLEFLIYFQGNSAPDKSGLPSDRFSAERTGGSVSTLTIQRTQQEDSAVYLCASSLTVNTEAFFGQGTRLTVV.

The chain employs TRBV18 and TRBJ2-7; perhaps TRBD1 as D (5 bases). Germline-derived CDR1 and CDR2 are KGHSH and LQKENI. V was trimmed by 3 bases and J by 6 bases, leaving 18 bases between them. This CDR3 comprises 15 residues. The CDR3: CASSPRTGQGGEQYF. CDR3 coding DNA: TGTGCCAGCTCACCCAGGACCGGGCAGGGCGGCGAGCAGTACTTC.

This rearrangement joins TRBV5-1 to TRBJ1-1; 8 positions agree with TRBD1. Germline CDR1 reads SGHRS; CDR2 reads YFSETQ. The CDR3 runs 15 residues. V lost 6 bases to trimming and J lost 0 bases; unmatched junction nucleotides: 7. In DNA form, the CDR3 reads TGCGCCAGCACTACGGACAGGGACTTGAACACTGAAGCTTTCTTT. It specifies CASTTDRDLNTEAFF.

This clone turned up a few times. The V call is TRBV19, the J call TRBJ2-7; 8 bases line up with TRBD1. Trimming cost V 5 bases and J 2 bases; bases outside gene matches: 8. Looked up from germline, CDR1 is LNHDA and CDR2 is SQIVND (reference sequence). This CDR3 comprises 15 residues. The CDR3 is CASSRTGSGAYEQYF. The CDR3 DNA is TGTGCCAGTAGTCGGACAGGGTCGGGAGCCTACGAGCAGTACTTC.

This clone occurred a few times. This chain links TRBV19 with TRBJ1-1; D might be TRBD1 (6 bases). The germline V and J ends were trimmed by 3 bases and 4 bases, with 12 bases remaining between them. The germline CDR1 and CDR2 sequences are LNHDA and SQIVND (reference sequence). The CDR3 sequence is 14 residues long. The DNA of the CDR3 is TGTGCCAGTAGTATCAAAGGGGGAGGCACTGAAGCTTTCTTT. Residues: CASSIKGGGTEAFF. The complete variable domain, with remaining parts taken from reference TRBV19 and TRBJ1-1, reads DGGITQSPKYLFRKEGQNVTLSCEQNLNHDAMYWYRQDPGQGLRLIYYSQIVNDFQKGDIAEGYSVSREKKESFPLTVTSAQKNPTAFYLCASSIKGGGTEAFFGQGTRLTVV.

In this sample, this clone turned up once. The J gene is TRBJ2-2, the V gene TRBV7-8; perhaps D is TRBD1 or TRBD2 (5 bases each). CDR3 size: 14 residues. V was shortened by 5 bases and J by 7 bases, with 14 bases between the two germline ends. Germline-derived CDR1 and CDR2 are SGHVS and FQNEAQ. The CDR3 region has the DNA TGTGCCAGCAGCACGGGACGAACAATCGGGGAGCTGTTTTTT. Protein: CASSTGRTIGELFF. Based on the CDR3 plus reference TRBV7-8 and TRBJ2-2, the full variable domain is GAGVSQSPRYKVAKRGQDVALRCDPISGHVSLFWYQQALGQGPEFLTYFQNEAQLDKSGLPSDRFFAERPEGSVSTLKIQRTQQEDSAVYLCASSTGRTIGELFFGEGSRLTVL.

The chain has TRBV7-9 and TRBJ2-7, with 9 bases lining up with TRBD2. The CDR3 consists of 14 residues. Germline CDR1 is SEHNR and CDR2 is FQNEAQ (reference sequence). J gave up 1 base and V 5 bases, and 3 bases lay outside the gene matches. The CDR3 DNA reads TGTGCCAGCAGCCCGGGACTAGCATCCTACGAGCAGTACTTC. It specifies CASSPGLASYEQYF.

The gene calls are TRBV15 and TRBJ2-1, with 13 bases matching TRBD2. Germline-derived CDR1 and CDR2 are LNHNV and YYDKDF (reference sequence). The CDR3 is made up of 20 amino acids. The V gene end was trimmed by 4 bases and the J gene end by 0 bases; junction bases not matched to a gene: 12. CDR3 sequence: CATSISRLAGGRSSYNEQFF. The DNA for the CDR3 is TGTGCCACCAGCATTTCCCGACTAGCGGGGGGAAGGAGCTCCTACAATGAGCAGTTCTTC.

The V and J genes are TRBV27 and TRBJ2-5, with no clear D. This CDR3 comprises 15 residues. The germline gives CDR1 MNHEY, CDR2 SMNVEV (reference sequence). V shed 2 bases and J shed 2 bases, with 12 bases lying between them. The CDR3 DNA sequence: TGTGCCAGCAGTTTAGCGTTAAACGATCAAGAGACCCAGTACTTC. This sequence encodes CASSLALNDQETQYF.

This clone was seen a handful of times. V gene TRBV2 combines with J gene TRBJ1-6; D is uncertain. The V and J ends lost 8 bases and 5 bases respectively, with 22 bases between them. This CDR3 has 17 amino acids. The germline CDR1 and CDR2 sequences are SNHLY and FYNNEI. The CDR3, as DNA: TGTGCCAGCGGCGTGGCAGGACTCATTCGGGATAATTCACCCCTCCACTTT. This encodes CASGVAGLIRDNSPLHF. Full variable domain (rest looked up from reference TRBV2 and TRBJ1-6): EPEVTQTPSHQVTQMGQEVILRCVPISNHLYFYWYRQILGQKVEFLVSFYNNEISEKSEIFDDQFSVERPDGSNFTLKIRSTKLEDSAMYFCASGVAGLIRDNSPLHFGNGTRLTVT.

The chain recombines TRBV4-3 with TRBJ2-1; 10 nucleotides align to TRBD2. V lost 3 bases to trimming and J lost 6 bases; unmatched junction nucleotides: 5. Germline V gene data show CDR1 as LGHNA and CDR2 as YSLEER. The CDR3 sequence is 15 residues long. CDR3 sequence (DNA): TGCGCCAGCAGCCAGGACCAGCGGGGGGGCAATGAGCAGTTCTTC. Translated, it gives CASSQDQRGGNEQFF.

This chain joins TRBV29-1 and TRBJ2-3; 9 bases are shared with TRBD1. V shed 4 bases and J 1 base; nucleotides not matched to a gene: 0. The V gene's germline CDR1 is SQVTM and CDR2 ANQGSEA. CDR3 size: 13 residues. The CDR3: CSVGTGGTDTQYF. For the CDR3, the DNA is TGCAGCGTTGGGACAGGGGGCACAGATACGCAGTATTTT.

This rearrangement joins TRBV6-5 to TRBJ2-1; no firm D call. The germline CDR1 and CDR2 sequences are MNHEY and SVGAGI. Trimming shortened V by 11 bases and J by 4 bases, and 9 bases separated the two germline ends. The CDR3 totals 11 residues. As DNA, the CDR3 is TGTGCCTCACGCGGTTACAATGAGCAGTTCTTC. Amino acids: CASRGYNEQFF.